Below, 8 T cell receptor beta chains from the same sample are listed, as sequenced in a study of prognosis after radiotherapy for stage I lung cancer. By two-round multiplex PCR, the TCR beta CDR3 was amplified from genomic DNA. During first-round PCR, primers specific to each TRBV and TRBJ gene were used. TCRdb re-called the multiplex PCR reads with MiXCR, one entry per CDR3 protein. The sample holds 13,000 or so distinct CDR3 sequences, roughly 52% seen once. The source material was PBMCs, sampled before or after stereotactic body radiation therapy (not recorded which). The receptors shown here come from a donor over 45 with non-small cell lung cancer.

There are many counts of this clonotype. This chain joins TRBV7-8 and TRBJ1-1; D is unclear. Germline V gene sequence: CDR1 SGHVS, CDR2 FQNEAQ. Trimming stripped 6 bases from V and 6 bases from J, with 5 bases between. The length of the CDR3 is 10 residues. CDR3 in amino acids: CASSGAEAFF. The CDR3 DNA reads as TGTGCCAGCAGTGGGGCTGAAGCTTTCTTT.

The chain joins TRBV5-6 to TRBJ1-1; D gene ambiguous. V was trimmed by 1 base and J by 3 bases, leaving 1 base between them. The germline gives CDR1 SGHDT, CDR2 YYEEEE. This CDR3 has 11 amino acids. The CDR3 sequence is CASSLYTEAFF. As DNA, the CDR3 is TGTGCCAGCAGCTTGTACACTGAAGCTTTCTTT.

Notes on this clonotype: One junction end disagrees with the germline gene, perhaps due to a read error. This chain uses TRBV11-2 with TRBJ2-2; D remains ambiguous. Germline CDR1 reads SGHAT; CDR2 reads FQNNGV. The CDR3 consists of 16 residues. The CDR3 reads CASSLVWVVNTGELFF. The DNA of the CDR3 is TGTGCCAGCAGCTTAGTGTGGGTGGTGAACACCGGTGAGCTGTTTTTT. Full variable domain (outside the CDR3, taken from reference TRBV11-2 and TRBJ2-2): EAGVAQSPRYKIIEKRQSVAFWCNPISGHATLYWYQQILGQGPKLLIQFQNNGVVDDSQLPKDRFSAERLKGVDSTLKIQPAKLEDSAVYLCASSLVWVVNTGELFFGEGSRLTVL.

As concerns this clonotype: A much larger clone lies one base from this, so it may be a read error. CDR3 sequence: CASSLTAFSGIKTQYF. The DNA of the CDR3 is TGTGCCAGCAGCTTAACTGCGTTTAGCGGGATTAAGACCCAGTACTTC. The genes are TRBV7-2 and TRBJ2-5; TRBD2 matches 8 bases. V gave up 2 bases and J gave up 6 bases; unmatched junction bases: 11. The CDR3 totals 16 residues. The germline gives CDR1 SGHTA, CDR2 FQGNSA.

V is TRBV6-2 or TRBV6-3 and J is TRBJ1-2; the D is unclear. CDR3 length: 13 residues. The germline gives CDR1 MNHEY, CDR2 SVGEGT. Trimming took off 0 bases at V and 4 bases at J, with 6 bases between the two ends. CDR3 region: CASSYSMAYGYTF. For the CDR3, the DNA is TGTGCCAGCAGTTACTCCATGGCCTATGGCTACACCTTC.

Ten or more counts support this clonotype. This chain joins TRBV9 and TRBJ1-2, with a tentative D call TRBD1 (5 bases). Between the trimmed V and J ends, which lost 3 bases and 5 bases, there was a span of 11 bases. Germline lookup yields CDR1 SGDLS and CDR2 YYNGEE. The CDR3 is 13 residues long. CDR3: CASSGRDFYGYTF. The CDR3 bases are TGTGCCAGCAGCGGCAGGGATTTTTATGGCTACACCTTC.

This clonotype was seen at least ten times. The V gene is TRBV18, the J gene TRBJ2-3; 13 positions match TRBD2. This CDR3 is built from 16 residues. CDR1 and CDR2 from the germline V gene are KGHSH and LQKENI. V was pared by 5 bases and J by 6 bases, with 8 bases of the junction left unmatched. The DNA for the CDR3 is TGTGCCAGCTCATCCGGACTAGCGGGGGCCCGGGATACGCAGTATTTT. It is translated as CASSSGLAGARDTQYF. The variable domain in full, with the rest retrieved from reference TRBV18 and TRBJ2-3, is NAGVMQNPRHLVRRRGQEARLRCSPMKGHSHVYWYRQLPEEGLKFMVYLQKENIIDESGMPKERFSAEFPKEGPSILRIQQVVRGDSAAYFCASSSGLAGARDTQYFGPGTRLTVL.

This clonotype is labeled medium-sized. The gene calls are TRBV28 and TRBJ1-2; D ambiguous. This CDR3 is 13 amino acids long. V lost 4 bases to trimming and J lost 8 bases, with 14 bases between them. CDR1 and CDR2 from the germline V gene are MDHEN and SYDVKM. This chain's CDR3 is CASSSRTPEGYTF. The CDR3 bases are TGTGCCAGCAGTTCAAGGACCCCCGAGGGCTACACCTTC.